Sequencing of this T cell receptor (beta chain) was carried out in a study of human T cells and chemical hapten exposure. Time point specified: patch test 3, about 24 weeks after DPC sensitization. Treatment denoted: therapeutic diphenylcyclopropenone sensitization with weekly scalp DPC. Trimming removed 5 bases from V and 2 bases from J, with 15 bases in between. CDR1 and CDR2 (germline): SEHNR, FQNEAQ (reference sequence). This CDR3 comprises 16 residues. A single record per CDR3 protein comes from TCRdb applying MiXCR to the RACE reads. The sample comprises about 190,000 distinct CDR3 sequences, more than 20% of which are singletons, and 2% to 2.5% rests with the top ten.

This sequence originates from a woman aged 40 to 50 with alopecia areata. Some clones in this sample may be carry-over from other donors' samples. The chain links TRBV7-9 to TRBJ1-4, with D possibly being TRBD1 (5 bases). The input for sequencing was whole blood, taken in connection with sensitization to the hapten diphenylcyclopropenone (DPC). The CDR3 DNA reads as TGTGCCAGCAGCCTGGCCCTGGGACGGACTAATGAAAAACTGTTTTTT. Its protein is CASSLALGRTNEKLFF.